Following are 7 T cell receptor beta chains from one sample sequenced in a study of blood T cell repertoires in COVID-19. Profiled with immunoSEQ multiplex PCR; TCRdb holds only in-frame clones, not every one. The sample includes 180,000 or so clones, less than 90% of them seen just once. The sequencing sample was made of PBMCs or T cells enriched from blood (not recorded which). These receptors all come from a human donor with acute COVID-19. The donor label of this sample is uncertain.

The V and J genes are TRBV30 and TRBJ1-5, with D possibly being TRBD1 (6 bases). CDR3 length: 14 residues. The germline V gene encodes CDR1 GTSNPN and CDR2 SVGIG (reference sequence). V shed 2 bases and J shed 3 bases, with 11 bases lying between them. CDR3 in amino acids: CAWSQDSFNQPQHF. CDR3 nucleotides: TGTGCCTGGAGTCAGGACAGCTTCAATCAGCCCCAGCATTTT. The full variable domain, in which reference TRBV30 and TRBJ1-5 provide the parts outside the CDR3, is SQTIHQWPATLVQPVGSPLSLECTVEGTSNPNLYWYRQAAGRGLQLLFYSVGIGQISSEVPQNLSASRPQDRQFILSSKKLLLSDSGFYLCAWSQDSFNQPQHFGDGTRLSIL.

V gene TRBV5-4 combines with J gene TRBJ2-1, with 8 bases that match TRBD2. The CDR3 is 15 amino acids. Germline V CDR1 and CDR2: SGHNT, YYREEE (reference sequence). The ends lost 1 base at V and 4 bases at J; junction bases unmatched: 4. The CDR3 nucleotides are TGTGCCAGCAGCTTGCGGGGGGGCCAATACAATGAGCAGTTCTTC. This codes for CASSLRGGQYNEQFF.

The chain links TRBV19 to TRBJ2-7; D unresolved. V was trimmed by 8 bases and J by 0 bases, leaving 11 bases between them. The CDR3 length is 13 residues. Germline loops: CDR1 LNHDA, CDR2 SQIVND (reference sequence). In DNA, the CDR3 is TGTGCCAGTGCCCACAGTCTCTCCTACGAGCAGTACTTC. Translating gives CASAHSLSYEQYF.

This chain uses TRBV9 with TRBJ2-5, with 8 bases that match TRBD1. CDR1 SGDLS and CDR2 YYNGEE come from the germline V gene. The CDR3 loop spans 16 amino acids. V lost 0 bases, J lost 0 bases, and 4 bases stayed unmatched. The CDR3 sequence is CASSVDQGAYQETQYF. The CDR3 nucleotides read TGTGCCAGCAGCGTAGACCAGGGGGCTTACCAAGAGACCCAGTACTTC.

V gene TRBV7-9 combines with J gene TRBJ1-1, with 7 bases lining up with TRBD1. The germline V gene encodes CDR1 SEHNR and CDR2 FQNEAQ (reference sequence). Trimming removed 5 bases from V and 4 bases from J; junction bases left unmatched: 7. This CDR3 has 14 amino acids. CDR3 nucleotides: TGTGCCAGCAGCCCCCGACAGGGAGGCACTGAAGCTTTCTTT. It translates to CASSPRQGGTEAFF.

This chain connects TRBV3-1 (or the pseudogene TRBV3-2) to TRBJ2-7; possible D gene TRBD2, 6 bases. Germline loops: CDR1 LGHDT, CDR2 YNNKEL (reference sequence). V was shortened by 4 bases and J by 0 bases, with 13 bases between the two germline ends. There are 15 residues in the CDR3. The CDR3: CASSPGLTASYEQYF. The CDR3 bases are TGTGCCAGCAGCCCGGGACTTACTGCCTCCTACGAGCAGTACTTC.

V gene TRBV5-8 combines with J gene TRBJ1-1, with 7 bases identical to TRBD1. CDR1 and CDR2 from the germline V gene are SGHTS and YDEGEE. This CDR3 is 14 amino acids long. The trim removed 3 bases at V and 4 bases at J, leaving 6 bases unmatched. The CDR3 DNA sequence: TGTGCCAGCAGCTCACAGGGGCAGGGCACTGAAGCTTTCTTT. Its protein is CASSSQGQGTEAFF.